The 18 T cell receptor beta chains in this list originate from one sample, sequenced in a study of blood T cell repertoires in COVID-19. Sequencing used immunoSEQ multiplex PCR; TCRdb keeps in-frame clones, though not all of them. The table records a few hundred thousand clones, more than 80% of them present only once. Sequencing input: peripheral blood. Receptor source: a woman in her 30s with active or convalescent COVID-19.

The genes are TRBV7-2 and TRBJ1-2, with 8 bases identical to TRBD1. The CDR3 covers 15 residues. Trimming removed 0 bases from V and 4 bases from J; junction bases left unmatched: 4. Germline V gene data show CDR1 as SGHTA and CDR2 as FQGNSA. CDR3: CASSLARDRFYGYTF. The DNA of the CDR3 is TGTGCCAGCAGCTTAGCCCGGGACAGGTTCTATGGCTACACCTTC. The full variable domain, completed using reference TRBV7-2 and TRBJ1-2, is GAGVSQSPSNKVTEKGKDVELRCDPISGHTALYWYRQSLGQGLEFLIYFQGNSAPDKSGLPSDRFSAERTGGSVSTLTIQRTQQEDSAVYLCASSLARDRFYGYTFGSGTRLTVV.

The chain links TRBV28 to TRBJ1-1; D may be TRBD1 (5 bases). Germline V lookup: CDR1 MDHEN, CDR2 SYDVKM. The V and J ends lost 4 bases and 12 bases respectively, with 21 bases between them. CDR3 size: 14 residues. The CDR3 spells CASSSLTSRVGTFF. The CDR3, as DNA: TGTGCCAGCAGTTCTCTCACCTCCAGGGTCGGAACTTTCTTT.

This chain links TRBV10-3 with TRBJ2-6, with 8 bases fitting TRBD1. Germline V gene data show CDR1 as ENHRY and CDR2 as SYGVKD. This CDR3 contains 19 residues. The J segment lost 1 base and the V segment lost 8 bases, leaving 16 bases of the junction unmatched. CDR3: CAISSPDFRQGSGANVLTF. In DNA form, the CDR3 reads TGTGCCATCTCATCTCCCGACTTTCGACAGGGGTCTGGGGCCAACGTCCTGACTTTC.

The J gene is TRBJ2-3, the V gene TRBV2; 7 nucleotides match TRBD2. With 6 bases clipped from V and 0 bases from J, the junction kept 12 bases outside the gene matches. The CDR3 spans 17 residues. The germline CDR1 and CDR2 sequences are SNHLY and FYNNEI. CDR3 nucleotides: TGTGCCAGCAGCATTCTAGCGGTGCTACGAAGCACAGATACGCAGTATTTT. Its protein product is CASSILAVLRSTDTQYF. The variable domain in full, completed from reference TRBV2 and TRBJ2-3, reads EPEVTQTPSHQVTQMGQEVILRCVPISNHLYFYWYRQILGQKVEFLVSFYNNEISEKSEIFDDQFSVERPDGSNFTLKIRSTKLEDSAMYFCASSILAVLRSTDTQYFGPGTRLTVL.

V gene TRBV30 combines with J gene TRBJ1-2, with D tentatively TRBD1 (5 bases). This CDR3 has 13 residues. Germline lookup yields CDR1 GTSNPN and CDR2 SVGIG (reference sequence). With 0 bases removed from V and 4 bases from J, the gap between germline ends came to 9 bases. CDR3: CAWSVQGVYGYTF. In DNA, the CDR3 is TGTGCCTGGAGTGTACAAGGGGTCTATGGCTACACCTTC.

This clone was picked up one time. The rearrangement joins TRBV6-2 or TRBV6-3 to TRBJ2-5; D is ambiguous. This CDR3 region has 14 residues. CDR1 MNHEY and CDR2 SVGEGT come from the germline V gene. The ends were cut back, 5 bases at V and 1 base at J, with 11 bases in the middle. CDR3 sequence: CASSPSWSQETQYF. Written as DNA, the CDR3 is TGTGCCAGCAGTCCAAGCTGGAGCCAAGAGACCCAGTACTTC.

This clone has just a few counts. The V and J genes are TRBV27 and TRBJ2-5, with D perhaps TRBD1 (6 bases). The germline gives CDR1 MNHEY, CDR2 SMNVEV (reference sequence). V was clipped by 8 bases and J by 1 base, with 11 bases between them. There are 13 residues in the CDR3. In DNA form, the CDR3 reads TGTGCCAGCCGGGACATCGGCCAAGAGACCCAGTACTTC. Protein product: CASRDIGQETQYF.

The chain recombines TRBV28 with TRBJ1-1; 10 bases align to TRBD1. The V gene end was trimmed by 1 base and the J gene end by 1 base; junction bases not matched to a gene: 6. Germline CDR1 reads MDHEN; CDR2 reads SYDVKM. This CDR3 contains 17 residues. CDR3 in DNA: TGTGCCAGCAGTTTATACGGGACAGGGGTCGGGAACACTGAAGCTTTCTTT. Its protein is CASSLYGTGVGNTEAFF.

The CDR3 protein is CASRDSSGNTEAFF. The CDR3 nucleotides are TGCGCCAGCAGGGACAGTTCCGGGAACACTGAAGCTTTCTTT. The V and J genes are TRBV5-1 and TRBJ1-1; D perhaps matches TRBD1 (6 bases). V was clipped by 5 bases and J by 1 base, with 12 bases between them. This CDR3 spans 14 amino acids. CDR1 is SGHRS and CDR2 is YFSETQ in the germline V gene.

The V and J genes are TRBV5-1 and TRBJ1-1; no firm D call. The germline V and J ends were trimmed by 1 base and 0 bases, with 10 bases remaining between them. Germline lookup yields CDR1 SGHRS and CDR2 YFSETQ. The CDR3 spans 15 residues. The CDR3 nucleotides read TGCGCCAGCAGCTTGATTCCAGGTATGAACACTGAAGCTTTCTTT. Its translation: CASSLIPGMNTEAFF.

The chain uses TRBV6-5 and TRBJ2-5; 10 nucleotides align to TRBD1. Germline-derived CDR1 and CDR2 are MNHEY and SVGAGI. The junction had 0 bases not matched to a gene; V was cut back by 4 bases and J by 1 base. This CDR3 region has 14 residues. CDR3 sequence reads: CASSWTGGQETQYF. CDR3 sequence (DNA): TGTGCCAGCAGTTGGACAGGGGGCCAAGAGACCCAGTACTTC.

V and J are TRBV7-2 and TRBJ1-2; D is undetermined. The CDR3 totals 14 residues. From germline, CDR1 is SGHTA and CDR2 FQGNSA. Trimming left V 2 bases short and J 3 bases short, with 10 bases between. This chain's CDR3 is CASSLLAGDYGYTF. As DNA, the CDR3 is TGTGCCAGCAGCTTATTGGCAGGCGACTATGGCTACACCTTC.

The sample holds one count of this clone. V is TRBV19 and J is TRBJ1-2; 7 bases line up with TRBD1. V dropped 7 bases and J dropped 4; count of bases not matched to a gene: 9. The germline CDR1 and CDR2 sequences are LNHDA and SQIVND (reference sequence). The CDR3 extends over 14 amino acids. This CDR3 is CASTTQTGTYGYTF. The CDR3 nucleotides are TGTGCCAGTACCACCCAGACAGGGACCTATGGCTACACCTTC. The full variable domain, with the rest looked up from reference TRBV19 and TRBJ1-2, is DGGITQSPKYLFRKEGQNVTLSCEQNLNHDAMYWYRQDPGQGLRLIYYSQIVNDFQKGDIAEGYSVSREKKESFPLTVTSAQKNPTAFYLCASTTQTGTYGYTFGSGTRLTVV.

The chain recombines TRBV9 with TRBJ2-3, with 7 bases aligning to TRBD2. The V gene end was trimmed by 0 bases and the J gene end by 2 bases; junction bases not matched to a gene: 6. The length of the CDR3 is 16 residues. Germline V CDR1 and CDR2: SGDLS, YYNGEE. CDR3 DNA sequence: TGTGCCAGCAGCGTAGGGGCGGGGGAGAACACAGATACGCAGTATTTT. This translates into CASSVGAGENTDTQYF.

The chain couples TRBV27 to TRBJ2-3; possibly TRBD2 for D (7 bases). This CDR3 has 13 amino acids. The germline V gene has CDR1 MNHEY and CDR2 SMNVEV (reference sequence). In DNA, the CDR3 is TGTTCGATCGGGGGGCCGGTCACAGATACGCAGTATTTT. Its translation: CSIGGPVTDTQYF.

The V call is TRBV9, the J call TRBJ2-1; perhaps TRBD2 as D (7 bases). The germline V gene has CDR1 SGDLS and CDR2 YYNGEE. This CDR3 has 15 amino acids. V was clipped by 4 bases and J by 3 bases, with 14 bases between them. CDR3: CASSRAGGHYNEQFF. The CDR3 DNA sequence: TGTGCCAGCAGCCGAGCCGGGGGGCACTACAATGAGCAGTTCTTC. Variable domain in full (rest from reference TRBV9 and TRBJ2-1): DSGVTQTPKHLITATGQRVTLRCSPRSGDLSVYWYQQSLDQGLQFLIQYYNGEERAKGNILERFSAQQFPDLHSELNLSSLELGDSALYFCASSRAGGHYNEQFFGPGTRLTVL.

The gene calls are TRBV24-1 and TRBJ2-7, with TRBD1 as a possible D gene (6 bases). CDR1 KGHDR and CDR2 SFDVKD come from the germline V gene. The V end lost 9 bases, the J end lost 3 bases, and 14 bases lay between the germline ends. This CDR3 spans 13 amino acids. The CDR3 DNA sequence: TGTGCCACCTCACCCCGGGACAACTACGAGCAGTACTTC. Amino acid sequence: CATSPRDNYEQYF.

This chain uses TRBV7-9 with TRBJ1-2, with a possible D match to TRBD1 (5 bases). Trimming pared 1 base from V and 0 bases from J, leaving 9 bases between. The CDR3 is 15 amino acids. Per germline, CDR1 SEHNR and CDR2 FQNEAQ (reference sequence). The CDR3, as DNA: TGTGCCAGCAGCTTAGACGGGGGAACTAACTATGGCTACACCTTC. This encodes CASSLDGGTNYGYTF.